These T cell receptor beta chains were read from a single sample in a study of blood T cell repertoires in COVID-19. The repertoire was sequenced with immunoSEQ multiplex PCR; TCRdb's copy has only in-frame clones and lacks some. The data contain roughly 250,000 clones, around nine tenths of them singletons. The sample comprised PBMCs or T cells enriched from blood (not recorded which). The receptors derive from a woman aged 18-35 years who had recovered from COVID-19. Both conserved end residues are part of each CDR3. D genes are given only for firm matches. Only part of the rows carry a size: once, few, many, or a class if the clone is expanded.

j_gene,abundance,len,v_gene,d_gene,CDR3nt,CDR3aa
TRBJ2-5,-,17,TRBV5-1,TRBD2,TGCGCCAGCAGCTACGTGGGACTAGCGGGAGTAGGAGAGACCCAGTACTTC,CASSYVGLAGVGETQYF
TRBJ1-3,-,15,TRBV3-1/TRBV3-2,-,TGTGCCAGCAGCCAAGGGTCGGTTTCTGGAAACACCATATATTTT,CASSQGSVSGNTIYF
TRBJ1-6,-,16,TRBV5-1,-,TGCGCCAGCAGCTACAAAACAGGGTCCTATAATTCACCCCTCCACTTT,CASSYKTGSYNSPLHF
TRBJ1-2,once,14,TRBV27,-,TGTGCCAGCAGTCCCAAGCGAGCTAACTATGGCTACACCTTC,CASSPKRANYGYTF
TRBJ2-7,-,14,TRBV5-1,TRBD2,TGCGCCAGCAGACGGACTAGCGAGGCCTACGAGCAGTACTTC,CASRRTSEAYEQYF
TRBJ2-5,-,13,TRBV2,-,TGTGCCAGCAGTGAATGGACTACTGAGACCCAGTACTTC,CASSEWTTETQYF
TRBJ2-7,-,14,TRBV19,TRBD1,TGTGCCAGTAGCCCCCGGGACAGCAAATACGAGCAGTACTTC,CASSPRDSKYEQYF
TRBJ1-6,-,14,TRBV7-2,-,TGTGCCAGCAGCCAGGGTTCCTATAATTCACCCCTCCACTTT,CASSQGSYNSPLHF
TRBJ1-6,-,16,TRBV7-3,TRBD1,TGTGCCAGCAGCCTAAGGCCAGGGGGTGGAAATTCACCCCTCCACTTT,CASSLRPGGGNSPLHF
TRBJ1-2,-,12,TRBV29-1,TRBD1,TGCAGCGTGGGGGGACAGGGCAATGGCTACACCTTC,CSVGGQGNGYTF
TRBJ2-2,-,14,TRBV29-1,-,TGCAGCCCTATGGGGGGTCGTGGCACCGGGGAGCTGTTTTTT,CSPMGGRGTGELFF
TRBJ2-5,-,20,TRBV10-3,TRBD2,TGTGCCATCAGAGGATCTTTAGGGGCTAGCGGGGGGGCCATCCAAGAGACCCAGTACTTC,CAIRGSLGASGGAIQETQYF
TRBJ2-3,once,17,TRBV18,-,TGTGCCAGCTCACCACCGGTGTTGCGGGGCGTTACAGATACGCAGTATTTT,CASSPPVLRGVTDTQYF
TRBJ2-1,-,16,TRBV27,-,TGTGCCAGCAGTTTTTGGACTGGGGGCGCGGACAATGAGCAGTTCTTC,CASSFWTGGADNEQFF
TRBJ2-7,-,15,TRBV5-1,TRBD2,TGCGCCAGCAGCTTGAGGACGGGAGGGCCCTACGAGCAGTACTTC,CASSLRTGGPYEQYF
TRBJ1-2,-,15,TRBV2,-,TGTGCCAGCAGTGAAATTGGACTTCGGCGATATGGCTACACCTTC,CASSEIGLRRYGYTF
TRBJ2-3,-,16,TRBV7-2,-,TGTGCCAGCAGCTTAGGAGGTCGCAGGGTCACAGATACGCAGTATTTT,CASSLGGRRVTDTQYF
TRBJ2-7,-,16,TRBV28,TRBD1,TGTGCCAGCAGTTTAACCCACGGACAGGTTTTCTACGAGCAGTACTTC,CASSLTHGQVFYEQYF
TRBJ1-2,-,13,TRBV6-5,-,TGTGCCAGCAGTTACCACCAGGGCCGTGGCTACACCTTC,CASSYHQGRGYTF
TRBJ2-1,-,16,TRBV19,TRBD2,TGTGCCAGTAGTATTTCTGCGGGAGGGGCCTACAATGAGCAGTTCTTC,CASSISAGGAYNEQFF
TRBJ1-2,-,14,TRBV10-2,-,TGCGCCACGCGGGAGGGACCGACTAATGTAGGCTACACCTTC,CATREGPTNVGYTF
TRBJ2-3,-,16,TRBV15,TRBD2,TGTGCCACCAGCAGAGATGCGCGGGGGGGCTTCGATACGCAGTATTTT,CATSRDARGGFDTQYF
TRBJ2-7,-,14,TRBV11-2,-,TGTGCCAGCAGCTTAGCGCACAGCTCCTACGAGCAGTACTTC,CASSLAHSSYEQYF
TRBJ1-2,-,13,TRBV5-1,TRBD1,TGCGCCAGCAGCCCAGGGACAGAAGATGGCTACACCTTC,CASSPGTEDGYTF
TRBJ1-6,-,15,TRBV19,TRBD1,TGTGCCAGTAGTCGGCGGACAGGGGATTATTCACCCCTCCACTTT,CASSRRTGDYSPLHF
TRBJ1-3,-,17,TRBV19,-,TGTGCCAGTAGTATTATGGGGCCTCTTTACTCTGGAAACACCATATATTTT,CASSIMGPLYSGNTIYF
TRBJ1-2,-,14,TRBV28,TRBD1,TGTGCCAGCAGTTTATACGAAGGGGGCGGTGGCTACACCTTC,CASSLYEGGGGYTF
TRBJ2-7,-,14,TRBV7-2,TRBD2,TGTGCCAGCAGAAATAGCGGGAGCTCCTACGAGCAGTACTTC,CASRNSGSSYEQYF
TRBJ2-5,-,17,TRBV5-1,TRBD2,TGCGCCAGCGAACTGGGACTAGCGGGAGTGGTATGGGAGACCCAGTACTTC,CASELGLAGVVWETQYF
TRBJ1-1,-,14,TRBV7-3,-,TGTGCCAGCAGCTTAAGTGGGGTCAGGGCTGAAGCTTTCTTT,CASSLSGVRAEAFF
TRBJ1-5,-,14,TRBV6-5,-,TGTGCCAGCAGTTACGCAGGGATCGGGCAGCCCCAGCATTTT,CASSYAGIGQPQHF
TRBJ2-2,few,13,TRBV7-3,-,TGTGCCAGCAGCTTAACGTTTCTCGGGGAGCTGTTTTTT,CASSLTFLGELFF
TRBJ1-6,-,16,TRBV4-1,TRBD1,TGCGCCAGCAGCCAAGACCGACAGGGACCCTTTTCCACCCTCCACTTT,CASSQDRQGPFSTLHF
TRBJ2-1,-,16,TRBV4-3,TRBD1,TGCGCCAGCAGCCCCGCTCCAGGGGGAAGCTACAATGAGCAGTTCTTC,CASSPAPGGSYNEQFF
TRBJ1-3,-,15,TRBV2,TRBD1,TGTGCCAGCAGGTTGGAGCAGGGGGTAGGAAACACCATATATTTT,CASRLEQGVGNTIYF
TRBJ2-2,once,15,TRBV28,TRBD2,TGTGCCAGCAGTTGGGGGAGGGGATACACCGGGGAGCTGTTTTTT,CASSWGRGYTGELFF
TRBJ1-3,-,15,TRBV7-8,-,TGTGCCAGCAGCGACAGAATTCACTCTGGAAACACCATATATTTT,CASSDRIHSGNTIYF
TRBJ1-1,-,13,TRBV5-6,-,TGTGCCAGCAGCGCGCTCCGGGACACTGAAGCTTTCTTT,CASSALRDTEAFF
TRBJ2-1,-,14,TRBV6-5,-,TGTGCCAGCAGTCGGCGGGACTCCTACAATGAGCAGTTCTTC,CASSRRDSYNEQFF
TRBJ2-1,-,17,TRBV6-2/TRBV6-3,TRBD2,TGTGCCAGCAGTTACTCGAGGCGGGGGGTCTCCTACAATGAGCAGTTCTTC,CASSYSRRGVSYNEQFF
TRBJ2-1,-,13,TRBV5-6,TRBD2,TGTGCCAGCGTACTAGCGGGGGGAGGTGAGCAGTTCTTC,CASVLAGGGEQFF
TRBJ1-1,-,14,TRBV5-1,-,TGCGCCAGCAGGCCAGCCGGAGAGGGCACTGAAGCTTTCTTT,CASRPAGEGTEAFF
TRBJ1-5,few,16,TRBV2,-,TGTGCCAGCAGTGGCGTGGCCTCGGGTATCAATCAGCCCCAGCATTTT,CASSGVASGINQPQHF
TRBJ1-3,-,16,TRBV3-1/TRBV3-2,-,TGTGCCAGCAGCCATTCAAGACAGATCTCTGGAAACACCATATATTTT,CASSHSRQISGNTIYF
TRBJ1-4,-,14,TRBV19,TRBD1,TGTGCCAGTAACCTAGGGGGCCTAGAAGAAAAACTGTTTTTT,CASNLGGLEEKLFF
TRBJ1-6,-,14,TRBV2,-,TGTGCCAGCAGTATCCAGGCCCATAATTCACCCCTCCACTTT,CASSIQAHNSPLHF
TRBJ2-2,-,15,TRBV7-9,TRBD1,TGTGCCAGCAGTCCTAGACAGGGTGGCGCCGGGGAGCTGTTTTTT,CASSPRQGGAGELFF
TRBJ2-7,-,15,TRBV18,-,TGTGCCAGCTCACCAAACTTCCAGGGCTCCTACGAGCAGTACTTC,CASSPNFQGSYEQYF
TRBJ1-1,-,13,TRBV5-1,-,TGCGCCAGCAGCGTGGGACAGAACACTGAAGCTTTCTTT,CASSVGQNTEAFF
TRBJ1-5,-,14,TRBV24-1,-,TGTGCCAAGCGGGCGGACCGGGGCAATCAGCCCCAGCATTTT,CAKRADRGNQPQHF
TRBJ1-6,-,15,TRBV5-1,-,TGCGCCAGCAGCTTGGGACAGGCTGATAATTCACCCCTCCACTTT,CASSLGQADNSPLHF
TRBJ2-3,-,12,TRBV7-2,-,TGTGCCAGCAGCCCCCACACAGATACGCAGTATTTT,CASSPHTDTQYF
TRBJ1-2,-,13,TRBV19,TRBD1,TGTGCCAGTAGTAGGACAGGAATCTATGGCTACACCTTC,CASSRTGIYGYTF